One and the same sample provided the 21 T cell receptor beta chains below, sequenced in a study of T cell responses to AZD1222 COVID-19 vaccine. Data came from immunoSEQ multiplex PCR; TCRdb stores just in-frame clones and leaves some out. The sample includes 120,000 or so clones, 90% to 95% of them seen just once. The sample in question was peripheral blood, obtained on day 0 of AZD1222 vaccination. The receptors were gathered from an adult in good health.

The gene calls are TRBV5-1 and TRBJ2-7, with 12 nucleotides matching TRBD2. Germline trimming cut 0 bases from V and 0 bases from J; bases unmatched to any gene: 7. The length of the CDR3 is 18 residues. CDR1 is SGHRS and CDR2 is YFSETQ in the germline V gene. DNA for the CDR3: TGCGCCAGCAGCTTGGACGGACTAGCGGGACGAAGCTCCTACGAGCAGTACTTC. Encoded protein: CASSLDGLAGRSSYEQYF.

The chain recombines TRBV6-2 or TRBV6-3 with TRBJ2-2; D gene unclear. The germline CDR1 and CDR2 sequences are MNHEY and SVGEGT. The CDR3 consists of 12 residues. V lost 5 bases and J lost 4, with 5 bases in between. The DNA of the CDR3 is TGTGCCAGCAGTGACCCCACCGGGGAGCTGTTTTTT. Translating gives CASSDPTGELFF.

This sequence joins TRBV19 and TRBJ1-5, with D perhaps matching TRBD1 (5 bases). Trimming took 3 bases from V and 2 from J, leaving 14 bases between them. CDR3 length equals 16 residues. Germline loops: CDR1 LNHDA, CDR2 SQIVND (reference sequence). CDR3 protein: CASSIWLGGGNQPQHF. The CDR3 coding sequence is TGTGCCAGTAGTATCTGGTTGGGGGGAGGCAATCAGCCCCAGCATTTT.

The chain has TRBV5-5 and TRBJ1-5, with a weak D call TRBD1 (5 bases). The V gene lost 1 base and the J gene lost 2 bases, with 10 bases spanning the gap. The CDR3 runs to 15 residues. The germline V gene has CDR1 SGHKS and CDR2 YYEKEE (reference sequence). CDR3 sequence (DNA): TGTGCCAGCAGCTTGCAGGGTATCGGCAATCAGCCCCAGCATTTT. It codes for CASSLQGIGNQPQHF.

This sequence joins TRBV5-5 and TRBJ2-1; perhaps TRBD1 as D (6 bases). Trimming left V 4 bases short and J 6 bases short, with 8 bases between. The germline V gene has CDR1 SGHKS and CDR2 YYEKEE (reference sequence). There are 12 residues in the CDR3. In DNA, the CDR3 is TGTGCCAGCAGCCCAGGGGTCAATGAGCAGTTCTTC. This gives the protein CASSPGVNEQFF. The full variable domain, rest sourced from reference TRBV5-5 and TRBJ2-1, is DAGVTQSPTHLIKTRGQQVTLRCSPISGHKSVSWYQQVLGQGPQFIFQYYEKEERGRGNFPDRFSARQFPNYSSELNVNALLLGDSALYLCASSPGVNEQFFGPGTRLTVL.

The rearrangement links TRBV14 to TRBJ1-4; possibly TRBD1 for D (6 bases). Germline V gene data show CDR1 as SGHDN and CDR2 as FVKESK. Trimming left V 4 bases short and J 7 bases short, with 13 bases between. This CDR3 contains 14 residues. The CDR3 reads CASSPHQGREKLFF. In DNA form, the CDR3 reads TGTGCCAGCAGCCCACATCAGGGGCGTGAAAAACTGTTTTTT. Full variable domain (remainder filled in from reference TRBV14 and TRBJ1-4): EAGVTQFPSHSVIEKGQTVTLRCDPISGHDNLYWYRRVMGKEIKFLLHFVKESKQDESGMPNNRFLAERTGGTYSTLKVQPAELEDSGVYFCASSPHQGREKLFFGSGTQLSVL.

This chain's CDR3 is CASSAETGSLYEQYF. The CDR3 coding sequence is TGCGCCAGCAGCGCTGAGACAGGGTCCCTCTACGAGCAGTACTTC. This rearrangement joins TRBV5-1 to TRBJ2-7; 7 positions agree with TRBD1. The germline V gene encodes CDR1 SGHRS and CDR2 YFSETQ. The CDR3 extends over 15 amino acids. The junction had 10 bases not matched to a gene; V was cut back by 4 bases and J by 3 bases.

The V call is TRBV6-1, the J call TRBJ1-5; unclear D gene. Germline V lookup: CDR1 MNHNS, CDR2 SASEGT. CDR3 length: 14 amino acids. V was pared by 1 base and J by 7 bases, with 11 bases between. The CDR3 DNA is TGTGCCAGCAGTGAAGTAGGTCGATACCAGCCCCAGCATTTT. Translating it yields CASSEVGRYQPQHF.

The rearrangement links TRBV18 to TRBJ1-5; 10 nucleotides line up with TRBD1. Germline values: CDR1 KGHSH, CDR2 LQKENI. V shed 3 bases, J shed 2 bases, and the junction held 7 bases outside the gene matches. This CDR3 region has 17 residues. The CDR3 here is CASSPSGTGVRNQPQHF. The CDR3, as DNA: TGTGCCAGCTCACCCAGTGGGACAGGGGTTCGCAATCAGCCCCAGCATTTT. The entire variable domain, with the rest obtained from reference TRBV18 and TRBJ1-5, is as follows: NAGVMQNPRHLVRRRGQEARLRCSPMKGHSHVYWYRQLPEEGLKFMVYLQKENIIDESGMPKERFSAEFPKEGPSILRIQQVVRGDSAAYFCASSPSGTGVRNQPQHFGDGTRLSIL.

The chain has TRBV19 and TRBJ1-5; no reliable D call. The CDR3 covers 13 residues. The germline V gene encodes CDR1 LNHDA and CDR2 SQIVND (reference sequence). V was trimmed by 6 bases and J by 2 bases, leaving 8 bases between them. The CDR3 sequence: CASRDMGNQPQHF. CDR3 bases: TGTGCCAGTAGAGACATGGGCAATCAGCCCCAGCATTTT.

The V call is TRBV10-3, the J call TRBJ2-2; TRBD2 is a possible D gene (5 bases). Trimming removed 6 bases at V and 3 bases at J, with 11 bases between. Germline values: CDR1 ENHRY, CDR2 SYGVKD. The CDR3 is 14 residues long. Here the CDR3 DNA reads TGTGCCATCAGCCGCGGGCCTTACACCGGGGAGCTGTTTTTT. Translating gives CAISRGPYTGELFF.

This clone was found once. The chain has TRBV10-3 and TRBJ1-1; no firm D call. Trimming took off 8 bases at V and 3 bases at J, with 16 bases between the two ends. The CDR3 runs 14 residues. CDR1 is ENHRY, CDR2 SYGVKD, per germline. CDR3 sequence: CAIRGMGEHTEAFF. In DNA, the CDR3 is TGTGCCATCCGCGGTATGGGAGAACACACTGAAGCTTTCTTT.

Here the CDR3 reads CSVPRGIMNTEAFF. The DNA for the CDR3 is TGCAGCGTCCCCCGGGGGATAATGAACACTGAAGCTTTCTTT. The chain couples TRBV29-1 to TRBJ1-1; TRBD1 might be the D (5 bases). Germline V gene lookup returns CDR1 SQVTM and CDR2 ANQGSEA. The CDR3 extends over 14 amino acids. V dropped 6 bases and J dropped 0 bases, with 14 bases sitting between them.

This clone appeared a single time. The CDR3 DNA reads TGTGCCAGCAGCTTAGGTGGGATTTATGGCTACACCTTC. Protein sequence: CASSLGGIYGYTF. This chain connects TRBV7-9 to TRBJ1-2; D gene uncertain. Trimming removed 1 base from V and 5 bases from J, with 8 bases in between. Germline lookup yields CDR1 SEHNR and CDR2 FQNEAQ (reference sequence). The CDR3 is made up of 13 amino acids.

The chain combines TRBV6-2 or TRBV6-3 with TRBJ2-7, with 8 bases matching TRBD1. Germline V gene sequence: CDR1 MNHEY, CDR2 SVGEGT. CDR3 length: 13 residues. Trimming took 4 bases from V and 4 from J; bases not matched to a gene: 3. The CDR3, as DNA: TGTGCCAGCAGTTCCCGGGACAGGTACGAGCAGTACTTC. Encoded protein: CASSSRDRYEQYF.

CDR3 sequence reads: CATSSEGGDTEAFF. DNA of the CDR3: TGTGCCACCAGCAGTGAGGGGGGAGACACTGAAGCTTTCTTT. This chain uses TRBV15 with TRBJ1-1; D possibly corresponds to TRBD1 (6 bases). The CDR3 is made up of 14 amino acids. The V end lost 3 bases, the J end lost 3 bases, and 11 bases lay between the germline ends. CDR1 and CDR2 (germline): LNHNV, YYDKDF (reference sequence).

The chain has TRBV27 and TRBJ2-7, with a weak D call TRBD2 (7 bases). This CDR3 spans 14 amino acids. Per the germline V gene, CDR1 is MNHEY and CDR2 is SMNVEV (reference sequence). V was pared by 8 bases and J by 4 bases, with 18 bases between. The CDR3 DNA reads TGTGCCAGCGCACCCACGGGGGGCACATACGAGCAGTACTTC. Residues: CASAPTGGTYEQYF.

This clone was counted a few times. As DNA, the CDR3 is TGTGCCAGCAGACTACTCGACAGGGAGAACACTGAAGCTTTCTTT. Protein sequence: CASRLLDRENTEAFF. The rearrangement uses TRBV13 and TRBJ1-1, with 7 bases lining up with TRBD1. CDR3 length: 15 amino acids. Germline CDR1 is PRHDT and CDR2 is FYEKMQ (reference sequence). Losses at the gene ends were 6 bases for V and 1 base for J; bases not matched to a gene: 8. Together with reference TRBV13 and TRBJ1-1, the CDR3 gives the full variable domain: AAGVIQSPRHLIKEKRETATLKCYPIPRHDTVYWYQQGPGQDPQFLISFYEKMQSDKGSIPDRFSAQQFSDYHSELNMSSLELGDSALYFCASRLLDRENTEAFFGQGTRLTVV.

This sequence joins TRBV7-6 and TRBJ1-4; D call uncertain. Germline CDR1 is SGHVS and CDR2 is FNYEAQ. The V and J ends lost 5 bases and 0 bases respectively, with 10 bases between them. This CDR3 region has 15 residues. CDR3 DNA sequence: TGTGCCAGCAGCCCTCGTGGAGCAACTAATGAAAAACTGTTTTTT. Its translation is CASSPRGATNEKLFF.

This clone occurred a few times. This chain joins TRBV4-1 and TRBJ2-5; weak D call: TRBD1 (6 bases). Between the trimmed V and J ends, which lost 4 bases and 5 bases, there was a span of 17 bases. CDR1 is MGHRA and CDR2 is YSYEKL in the germline V gene. This CDR3 is built from 15 residues. CDR3 region: CASSPRDQGRETQYF. DNA of the CDR3: TGCGCCAGCAGCCCAAGAGATCAGGGGCGTGAGACCCAGTACTTC.

The CDR3 loop is CASSPTGVSAEAFF. The CDR3 DNA sequence: TGTGCCAGCAGCCCAACCGGGGTGTCGGCTGAAGCTTTCTTT. The chain combines TRBV13 with TRBJ1-1; D unclear. Germline CDR1 PRHDT, CDR2 FYEKMQ (reference sequence). This CDR3 comprises 14 residues. V lost 5 bases and J 6 bases, leaving 16 bases between the germline ends.